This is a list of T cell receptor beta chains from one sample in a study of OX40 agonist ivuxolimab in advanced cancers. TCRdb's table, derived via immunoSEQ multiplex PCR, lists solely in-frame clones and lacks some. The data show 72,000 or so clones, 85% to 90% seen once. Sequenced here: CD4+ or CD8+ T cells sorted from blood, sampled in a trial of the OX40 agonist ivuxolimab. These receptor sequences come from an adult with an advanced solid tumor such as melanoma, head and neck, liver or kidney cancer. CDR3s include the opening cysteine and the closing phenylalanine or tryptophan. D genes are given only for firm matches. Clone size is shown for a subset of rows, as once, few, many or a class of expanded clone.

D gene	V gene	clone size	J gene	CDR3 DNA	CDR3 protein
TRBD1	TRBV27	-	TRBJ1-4	TGTGCCAGCAGTCCGAGACAGGGCAGGGGGGAAAAACTGTTTTTT	CASSPRQGRGEKLFF
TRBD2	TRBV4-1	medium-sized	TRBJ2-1	TGCGCCAGCAGCCCGACGTTGGTGAGAGCGGGGGGCACCCATGAGCAGTTCTTC	CASSPTLVRAGGTHEQFF
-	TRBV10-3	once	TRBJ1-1	TGTGCCATCAGAGAGACGGCCGCAAACACTGAAGCTTTCTTT	CAIRETAANTEAFF
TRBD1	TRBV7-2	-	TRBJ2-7	TGTGCCAGCAGCTTAGTCCCGACAGGGGGCGAGGGGTACTTC	CASSLVPTGGEGYF
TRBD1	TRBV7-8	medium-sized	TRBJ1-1	TGTGCCAGCATCAGACAGGGGTTGTCGAACACTGAAGCTTTCTTT	CASIRQGLSNTEAFF
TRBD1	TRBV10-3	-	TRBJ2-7	TGTGCCATCAGTGAGAGCGACAGGGTTAGGTACGAGCAGTACTTC	CAISESDRVRYEQYF
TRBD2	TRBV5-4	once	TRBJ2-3	TGTGCCAGCAGCTTGAGGCTAGCGGGACTAACAGATACGCAGTATTTT	CASSLRLAGLTDTQYF
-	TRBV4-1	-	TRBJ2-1	TGCGCCAGCAGCCAAGAGGGGGCGGCTTACAATGAGCAGTTCTTC	CASSQEGAAYNEQFF
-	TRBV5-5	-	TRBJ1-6	TGTGCCAGCAGCTTGGCCGTTCGCAAGAGCTCCTATAATTCACCCCTCCACTTT	CASSLAVRKSSYNSPLHF
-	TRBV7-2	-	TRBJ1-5	TGTGCCAGCAGCTTAGACTTGGTGACCAATCAGCCCCAGCATTTT	CASSLDLVTNQPQHF
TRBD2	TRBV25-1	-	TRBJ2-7	TGTGCCAGCAGTGAAGCGGGAGGAACCTACGAGCAGTACTTC	CASSEAGGTYEQYF
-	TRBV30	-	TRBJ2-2	TGTGCCTGCGGATGGTCGGGGACCGGGGAGCTGTTTTTT	CACGWSGTGELFF
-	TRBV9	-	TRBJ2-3	TGTGCCAGCAGCGTTGGAGGAAAACCTAGCACAGATACGCAGTATTTT	CASSVGGKPSTDTQYF
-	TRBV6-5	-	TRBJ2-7	TGTGCCTGCAGGGAAACTTCTACGAAGCAGTACTTC	CACRETSTKQYF
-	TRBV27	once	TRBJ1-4	TGTGCCAGCAAGGGGGGGCCCTTGGAAAAACTGTTTTTT	CASKGGPLEKLFF
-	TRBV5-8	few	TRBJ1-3	TGTGCCAGTGGGAACCCTGGAAACACCATATATTTT	CASGNPGNTIYF
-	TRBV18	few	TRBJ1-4	TGTGCCAGCTCACTAAACAGGGCCAACGGGGAAAAACTGTTTTTT	CASSLNRANGEKLFF
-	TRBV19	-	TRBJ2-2	TGTGCCAGTAGTATTAGGGGTACCGGGGAGCTGTTTTTT	CASSIRGTGELFF